This T cell receptor (beta chain) was recovered during a study of regulatory T cells in long-lasting Graves disease. Overall study findings and caveats: Newly diagnosed disease favored TRBV20-1 and TRBJ2-1 over persistent disease.

Time point specified: newly diagnosed GD, antithyroid drugs for less than 3 months. Extracted RNA from PBMCs served as the source of the TCR library. Peripheral blood, around 9.9 milliliters per patient, was collected in EDTA tubes. V was trimmed by 3 bases and J by 3 bases, leaving 5 bases between them. The CDR3 has 13 residues. Germline V gene lookup returns CDR1 SNHLY and CDR2 FYNNEI. This clonotype was seen repeatedly, ten times or more. As yet, its antigen is unknown. Arm-PCR of CDR3 regions and iRepertoire HTBI primers were used to build TCR beta libraries. TCRdb reprocessed the multiplex PCR reads with MiXCR, giving one entry per CDR3 protein. The sample holds 450,000 to 500,000 distinct CDR3 sequences, under 20% seen once. This same sample was also part of a study on T cells in Graves' hyperthyroidism and ophthalmopathy. That investigation notes: With the HTBI primer set, the TCR CDR3 went through a first round of RT-PCR.

The source of this sequence is a man between 35 and 55 years old with Graves disease. The rearrangement links TRBV2 to TRBJ2-2; D not certain. The specimen was peripheral blood mononuclear cells (PBMCs), collected at new diagnosis, from a patient treated with antithyroid drugs. CDR3 protein: CASSDLYTGELFF. The DNA of the CDR3 is TGTGCCAGCAGTGACCTATACACCGGGGAGCTGTTTTTT.